A single sample is the source of the 32 T cell receptor beta chains below, sequenced in a study of T cell responses to AZD1222 COVID-19 vaccine (TCRdb year 2021). The time point label, as the study defines it: baseline before first vaccination. The library was produced with the immunoSEQ multiplex PCR assay. Entries here come from immuneACCESS through TCRdb and include only in-frame sequences with V and J called. Some clones fail to appear in such tables; in the studies checked, an unresolved V gene covers under half of the shortfall, and the cause of the remainder is unknown. The sample profile shows around 250,000 clones; 85% to 95% of them were found once. Roughly 0.5% of the sample comes from the top ten. Here the sequenced sample was peripheral blood, taken on day 0 of AZD1222 vaccination. These receptors all stem from an adult in good health.

The chain is built from TRBV27 and TRBJ2-7; 7 nucleotides align to TRBD2. Trimming at V came to 3 bases and at J to 6 bases, leaving 8 bases not matched to a gene. The length of the CDR3 is 14 residues. The germline V gene has CDR1 MNHEY and CDR2 SMNVEV (reference sequence). The CDR3: CASSLSSGKIEQYF. In DNA form, the CDR3 reads TGTGCCAGCAGTTTGTCTAGCGGTAAGATCGAGCAGTACTTC.

V usage is TRBV25-1 and J usage is TRBJ2-3; the D is unclear. The V and J ends lost 1 base and 0 bases respectively, with 14 bases between them. Germline V gives CDR1 MGHDK, CDR2 SYGVNS. The CDR3 runs 17 residues. In DNA form, the CDR3 reads TGTGCCAGCAGTGAATTGGGATCGGCCTCTAGCACAGATACGCAGTATTTT. This encodes CASSELGSASSTDTQYF.

V and J are TRBV18 and TRBJ1-2, with 7 bases identical to TRBD1. J was trimmed by 4 bases and V by 3 bases; bases with no gene match: 17. CDR3 length: 18 amino acids. From germline, CDR1 is KGHSH and CDR2 LQKENI. CDR3 loop: CASSPRETGPHTFYGYTF. In DNA, the CDR3 is TGTGCCAGCTCACCTAGAGAGACAGGGCCCCACACGTTCTATGGCTACACCTTC.

The chain links TRBV4-1 to TRBJ1-4; no clear D. Germline V lookup: CDR1 MGHRA, CDR2 YSYEKL. The CDR3 extends over 14 amino acids. The germline V and J ends were trimmed by 4 bases and 4 bases, with 10 bases remaining between them. In DNA, the CDR3 is TGCGCCAGCAGCCCTCGGGCCCTTAATGAAAAACTGTTTTTT. Its protein is CASSPRALNEKLFF.

The gene calls are TRBV18 and TRBJ2-7; no reliable D call. The length of the CDR3 is 15 residues. Germline CDR1 and CDR2: KGHSH and LQKENI. With 3 bases removed from V and 4 bases from J, the gap between germline ends came to 16 bases. The CDR3 region has the DNA TGTGCCAGCTCACCTGGGGTTGTGGCGACATACGAGCAGTACTTC. This sequence encodes CASSPGVVATYEQYF.

The chain uses TRBV7-3 and TRBJ2-2; TRBD2 aligns across 7 bases. This CDR3 has 15 residues. Germline loops: CDR1 SGHTA, CDR2 FQGTGA. The V gene end was trimmed by 5 bases and the J gene end by 0 bases; junction bases not matched to a gene: 3. CDR3 residues: CASSNGLANTGELFF. The CDR3 DNA reads as TGTGCCAGCAGCAACGGACTAGCGAACACCGGGGAGCTGTTTTTT. Full variable domain (remainder filled in from reference TRBV7-3 and TRBJ2-2): GAGVSQTPSNKVTEKGKYVELRCDPISGHTALYWYRQSLGQGPEFLIYFQGTGAADDSGLPNDRFFAVRPEGSVSTLKIQRTERGDSAVYLCASSNGLANTGELFFGEGSRLTVL.

The rearrangement joins TRBV6-2 or TRBV6-3 to TRBJ2-1; 8 bases are shared with TRBD2. CDR3 size: 15 residues. V dropped 6 bases and J dropped 0; count of bases not matched to a gene: 4. The germline V gene has CDR1 MNHEY and CDR2 SVGEGT. The CDR3 DNA is TGTGCCAGCAGCGCACTAGCGGCCTCCTACAATGAGCAGTTCTTC. Encoded protein: CASSALAASYNEQFF.

The rearrangement links TRBV12-3 or TRBV12-4 to TRBJ1-2; D may be TRBD1 (5 bases). The CDR3 spans 11 residues. V was clipped by 6 bases and J by 9 bases, with 11 bases between them. The CDR3 region is CASSVDSRYTF. CDR3 nucleotides: TGTGCCAGCAGCGTCGACAGCCGCTACACCTTC.

The rearrangement uses TRBV5-1 and TRBJ1-1, with 9 bases identical to TRBD1. Germline values: CDR1 SGHRS, CDR2 YFSETQ. The CDR3 loop spans 15 amino acids. The trim removed 0 bases at V and 1 base at J, leaving 1 base unmatched. CDR3 in amino acids: CASSLGDRANTEAFF. In DNA, the CDR3 is TGCGCCAGCAGCTTGGGGGACAGGGCGAACACTGAAGCTTTCTTT.

The J gene is TRBJ2-1, the V gene TRBV10-3; TRBD2 aligns across 15 bases. Germline CDR1 is ENHRY and CDR2 is SYGVKD. J lost 8 bases, V lost 8 bases, and 7 bases had no gene match. The CDR3 is 15 residues long. The CDR3: CAIGGLAGGPDEQFF. The CDR3 DNA follows: TGTGCCATCGGTGGACTAGCGGGAGGGCCGGATGAGCAGTTCTTC.

The V call is TRBV9, the J call TRBJ1-6; 7 bases agree with TRBD1. CDR1 is SGDLS and CDR2 is YYNGEE in the germline V gene. Trimming removed 3 bases from V and 7 bases from J; junction bases left unmatched: 7. This CDR3 has 15 residues. The CDR3 bases are TGTGCCAGCAGCGGCTCCGGGACAGAGAATTCACCCCTCCACTTT. As protein: CASSGSGTENSPLHF.

This chain connects TRBV6-5 to TRBJ2-7; D gene uncertain. This CDR3 is built from 14 residues. Looked up from germline, CDR1 is MNHEY and CDR2 is SVGAGI. Trimming stripped 0 bases from V and 3 bases from J, with 9 bases between. The CDR3 protein is CASSYSGANYEQYF. Written as DNA, the CDR3 is TGTGCCAGCAGTTACTCGGGCGCAAACTACGAGCAGTACTTC.

V is TRBV12-3 or TRBV12-4 and J is TRBJ1-5; tentatively, D is TRBD1 (6 bases). The CDR3 loop spans 13 amino acids. The V end was cut by 6 bases, the J end by 7 bases, with 13 bases between. CDR3 DNA: TGTGCCAGCAGCGGCAGGGGCCGGCAGCCCCAGCATTTT. Translating it yields CASSGRGRQPQHF.

The rearrangement uses TRBV10-1 and TRBJ2-3, with D tentatively TRBD1 (6 bases). This CDR3 is built from 15 residues. V lost 3 bases, J lost 4 bases, and 14 bases lay in between. Germline loops: CDR1 WNHNN, CDR2 SYGVQD (reference sequence). The CDR3 coding sequence is TGCGCCAGCAGTGAAAGGCAGGGGTTAGCAGATACGCAGTATTTT. This encodes CASSERQGLADTQYF.

V gene TRBV5-5 combines with J gene TRBJ1-1, with D tentatively TRBD1 (6 bases). Trimming shortened V by 0 bases and J by 3 bases, and 9 bases separated the two germline ends. This CDR3 contains 14 residues. Looked up from germline, CDR1 is SGHKS and CDR2 is YYEKEE (reference sequence). As DNA, the CDR3 is TGTGCCAGCAGCTTGGCCAGGGGAGACACTGAAGCTTTCTTT. Translated, it gives CASSLARGDTEAFF.

CDR3 nucleotide sequence: TGCGCCAGCAGCCACGTCAAACGGGGGGTGGGGCAGAGAAATTCACCCCTCCACTTT. Amino acids: CASSHVKRGVGQRNSPLHF. V usage is TRBV4-3 and J usage is TRBJ1-6; tentatively, D is TRBD1 (5 bases). Between the trimmed V and J ends, which lost 3 bases and 7 bases, there was a span of 25 bases. CDR1 and CDR2 (germline): LGHNA, YSLEER. This CDR3 comprises 19 residues.

This sequence joins TRBV5-6 and TRBJ1-2, with unresolved D. Germline-derived CDR1 and CDR2 are SGHDT and YYEEEE. The CDR3 totals 15 residues. The V end was cut by 2 bases, the J end by 0 bases, with 11 bases between. The CDR3 sequence: CASSLSGTSNYGYTF. The CDR3 coding sequence is TGTGCCAGCAGCTTATCGGGAACCTCTAACTATGGCTACACCTTC.

The chain combines TRBV28 with TRBJ1-3; TRBD1 agrees at 7 bases. CDR1 and CDR2 (germline): MDHEN, SYDVKM. The junction had 4 bases not matched to a gene; V was cut back by 6 bases and J by 2 bases. The CDR3 is 14 amino acids. The DNA of the CDR3 is TGTGCCAGCAGCCTGACAGGGACTGGAAACACCATATATTTT. It is translated as CASSLTGTGNTIYF.

This CDR3 reads CASSLRQNTEAFF. In DNA form, the CDR3 reads TGCGCCAGCAGCTTGCGACAGAACACTGAAGCTTTCTTT. The rearrangement joins TRBV5-1 to TRBJ1-1; D not resolved. Germline V CDR1 and CDR2: SGHRS, YFSETQ. The ends were cut back, 1 base at V and 1 base at J, with 5 bases in the middle. The length of the CDR3 is 13 residues.

V usage is TRBV19 and J usage is TRBJ2-5, with a weak D call TRBD1 (6 bases). V lost 5 bases to trimming and J lost 5 bases, with 15 bases between them. The CDR3 is made up of 14 amino acids. Looked up from germline, CDR1 is LNHDA and CDR2 is SQIVND (reference sequence). DNA of the CDR3: TGTGCCAGTAGTGGAATGGGTCAGGGGGAGACCCAGTACTTC. As protein: CASSGMGQGETQYF.

The rearrangement joins TRBV2 to TRBJ1-1; 7 bases match TRBD1. The CDR3 is made up of 14 amino acids. After removal of 9 bases from V and 4 bases from J, the junction contained 11 bases not matched to a gene. CDR1 SNHLY and CDR2 FYNNEI come from the germline V gene. CDR3 nucleotides: TGTGCCAGTAACCGGAGGTCAGGGGGCACTGAAGCTTTCTTT. This sequence encodes CASNRRSGGTEAFF.

The rearrangement uses TRBV7-9 and TRBJ2-7; TRBD1 matches at 7 bases. With 5 bases clipped from V and 0 bases from J, the junction kept 13 bases outside the gene matches. Germline loops: CDR1 SEHNR, CDR2 FQNEAQ (reference sequence). This CDR3 comprises 17 residues. The CDR3 coding sequence is TGTGCCAGCAGCCCACAAACCGGGACAGCGAGCTCCTACGAGCAGTACTTC. It specifies CASSPQTGTASSYEQYF.

The sample holds one count of this clone. V usage is TRBV7-2 and J usage is TRBJ2-1, with D perhaps TRBD2 (6 bases). V gave up 6 bases and J gave up 0 bases, with 15 bases separating them. Germline CDR1 SGHTA, CDR2 FQGNSA. The CDR3 sequence is 16 residues long. The CDR3: CASREDIGSSYNEQFF. As DNA, the CDR3 is TGTGCCAGCAGAGAAGATATCGGGAGCTCCTACAATGAGCAGTTCTTC.

The V call is TRBV4-3, the J call TRBJ1-4; a possible D gene is TRBD1 (5 bases). The germline V gene has CDR1 LGHNA and CDR2 YSLEER. The CDR3 extends over 15 amino acids. V was pared by 1 base and J by 6 bases, with 12 bases between. The CDR3 region is CASSQGDGPDEKLFF. CDR3 DNA: TGCGCCAGCAGCCAAGGGGACGGCCCTGATGAAAAACTGTTTTTT.

The CDR3 DNA reads as TGTGCCAGCAGCTTAGCGGTCTCGGTAGGGCACTATGGCTACACCTTC. Amino acids: CASSLAVSVGHYGYTF. The V and J genes are TRBV7-9 and TRBJ1-2; D not resolved. Trimming took off 0 bases at V and 3 bases at J, with 14 bases between the two ends. Germline CDR1 SEHNR, CDR2 FQNEAQ (reference sequence). CDR3 length equals 16 residues.

The chain is built from TRBV28 and TRBJ2-7; TRBD1 matches at 8 bases. Trimming cost V 4 bases and J 3 bases; bases outside gene matches: 2. The germline V gene encodes CDR1 MDHEN and CDR2 SYDVKM. The CDR3 is 13 amino acids. CDR3: CASSYGQGYEQYF. DNA for the CDR3: TGTGCCAGCAGTTACGGACAGGGCTACGAGCAGTACTTC.

V and J are TRBV6-2 or TRBV6-3 and TRBJ2-7; 14 nucleotides line up with TRBD2. The ends lost 4 bases at V and 3 bases at J; junction bases unmatched: 8. The germline V gene has CDR1 MNHEY and CDR2 SVGEGT. CDR3 length: 17 amino acids. The CDR3 reads CASSLNRLAGGDYEQYF. In DNA form, the CDR3 reads TGTGCCAGCAGTTTGAATCGACTAGCGGGAGGGGACTACGAGCAGTACTTC.

There are a few counts of this clone. The CDR3 region has the DNA TGTGCCAGCCGCAAAGAAGCTTTCTTT. Protein: CASRKEAFF. The J gene is TRBJ1-1, the V gene TRBV11-3; no definite D call. V lost 8 bases, J lost 8 bases, and 6 bases lay in between. Germline lookup yields CDR1 SGHNT and CDR2 YENEEA. The CDR3 sequence is 9 residues long.

The chain links TRBV5-1 to TRBJ2-3, with D perhaps TRBD2 (6 bases). The germline V and J ends were trimmed by 4 bases and 5 bases, with 14 bases remaining between them. The CDR3 length is 14 residues. CDR1 and CDR2 from the germline V gene are SGHRS and YFSETQ. The CDR3 region is CASSPGGELDTQYF. The DNA for the CDR3 is TGCGCCAGCAGCCCGGGCGGGGAGTTAGATACGCAGTATTTT.

This clone was counted a few times. This sequence joins TRBV27 and TRBJ1-2; D might be TRBD1 (5 bases). Per germline, CDR1 MNHEY and CDR2 SMNVEV (reference sequence). V lost 5 bases, J lost 8 bases, and 18 bases lay in between. The CDR3 is 14 residues long. The CDR3 DNA follows: TGTGCCAGCAGTACCCGGGACCGGCCCTCCGGCTACACCTTC. This gives the protein CASSTRDRPSGYTF.

This chain links TRBV19 with TRBJ2-7; 9 bases align to TRBD1. CDR1 and CDR2 (germline): LNHDA, SQIVND (reference sequence). CDR3 length equals 15 residues. V trimming: 3 bases; J trimming: 2 bases; junction bases outside the gene matches: 5. The chain's CDR3 is CASSIGDRGTYEQYF. The CDR3 nucleotides read TGTGCCAGTAGTATTGGAGACAGGGGGACCTACGAGCAGTACTTC.

The rearrangement uses TRBV18 and TRBJ2-7, with 7 positions matching TRBD1. Germline trimming cut 8 bases from V and 1 base from J; bases unmatched to any gene: 5. The CDR3 is 13 residues long. CDR1 is KGHSH, CDR2 LQKENI, per germline. CDR3 region: CASAGDRSYEQYF. As DNA, the CDR3 is TGTGCCAGCGCAGGGGACAGATCCTACGAGCAGTACTTC.